Below are 13 T cell receptor beta chains sequenced from a single sample in a study of shared clonotypes between healthy human individuals (dated by TCRdb to 2018 to 2020). Library method: the immunoSEQ multiplex PCR assay. TCRdb took this table from immuneACCESS and kept in-frame rearrangements with V and J called. Such tables lack part of the clones; where checked against another copy, unresolved V genes explain under half of the gap, and the rest is unexplained. In this sample the table shows around 2,000,000 clones, approximately 94% of which occur a single time. The top ten clones comprise 0.85% to 1.2% of the sample. CD8 naive samples consisted of CD45RO-negative cells that were positively selected for CCR7, yielding a CD45RA+CCR7+ population without TemRA cells. Material: naive CD8+ T cells sorted from blood. The cell subset or site label corresponds to: CD45RA+CCR7+. The receptors stem from a man between 18 and 35 years old in good health.

CDR3: CASSLAPSADTQYF. CDR3 nucleotides: TGTGCCAGCAGCTTAGCGCCTAGCGCAGATACGCAGTATTTT. The J gene is TRBJ2-3, the V gene TRBV7-8; the D gene is possibly TRBD2 (6 bases). The CDR3 runs 14 residues. Per the germline V gene, CDR1 is SGHVS and CDR2 is FQNEAQ. The V gene lost 0 bases and the J gene lost 4 bases, with 8 bases spanning the gap.

The CDR3 spells CASSEGATVQQYF. CDR3 DNA: TGTGCCAGCAGCGAGGGGGCAACAGTCCAGCAGTACTTC. V and J are TRBV9 and TRBJ2-7, with TRBD1 matching 7 bases. The CDR3 spans 13 residues. Germline trimming cut 3 bases from V and 8 bases from J; bases unmatched to any gene: 8. The germline CDR1 and CDR2 sequences are SGDLS and YYNGEE.

Note on this clone: Distinct nucleotide sequences in the sample also encode this CDR3. CDR3 region: CASSVGGGTYEQYF. CDR3 in DNA: TGTGCCAGCAGCGTGGGAGGGGGCACCTACGAGCAGTACTTC. V is TRBV9 and J is TRBJ2-7; D may correspond to TRBD1 or TRBD2 (7 bases each). This CDR3 contains 14 residues. Trimming pared 2 bases from V and 2 bases from J, leaving 11 bases between. Germline values: CDR1 SGDLS, CDR2 YYNGEE.

This sequence joins TRBV30 and TRBJ2-1; 10 nucleotides align to TRBD2. CDR3 length equals 15 residues. Losses at the gene ends were 0 bases for V and 9 bases for J; bases not matched to a gene: 8. Germline assignment: CDR1 GTSNPN and CDR2 SVGIG (reference sequence). The CDR3 here is CAWSVTSGLAVEQFF. As DNA, the CDR3 is TGTGCCTGGAGTGTAACGAGTGGACTAGCGGTTGAGCAGTTCTTC.

With regard to this clone: Different DNA sequences within this sample yield the same CDR3. This chain uses TRBV27 with TRBJ2-7; D perhaps matches TRBD1 (5 bases). The CDR3 consists of 13 residues. Trimming cost V 3 bases and J 3 bases, with 9 bases left between them. Germline loops: CDR1 MNHEY, CDR2 SMNVEV (reference sequence). CDR3 residues: CASSLVRDYEQYF. The CDR3 DNA sequence: TGTGCCAGCAGTTTGGTCAGGGACTACGAGCAGTACTTC.

Notes on this clone: Other nucleotide sequences from this sample produce the same CDR3. The J gene is TRBJ1-5, the V gene TRBV19; D possibly corresponds to TRBD1 (6 bases). Per the germline V gene, CDR1 is LNHDA and CDR2 is SQIVND (reference sequence). The germline V and J ends were trimmed by 6 bases and 3 bases, with 12 bases remaining between them. This CDR3 comprises 14 residues. The CDR3 DNA reads TGTGCCAGTAGCGTCCGGGACAACAATCAGCCCCAGCATTTT. Translation gives CASSVRDNNQPQHF. The full variable domain, its missing parts supplied by reference TRBV19 and TRBJ1-5, is DGGITQSPKYLFRKEGQNVTLSCEQNLNHDAMYWYRQDPGQGLRLIYYSQIVNDFQKGDIAEGYSVSREKKESFPLTVTSAQKNPTAFYLCASSVRDNNQPQHFGDGTRLSIL.

The rearrangement joins TRBV27 to TRBJ1-1; weak D call: TRBD1 (5 bases). CDR3 length: 15 residues. V lost 3 bases and J lost 2, with 13 bases in between. Germline-derived CDR1 and CDR2 are MNHEY and SMNVEV (reference sequence). The CDR3 loop reads CASSLSYGGNTEAFF. In nucleotides, the CDR3 is TGTGCCAGCAGTTTGTCTTACGGGGGAAACACTGAAGCTTTCTTT.

Comment on this clone: Distinct nucleotide sequences in the sample also encode this CDR3. The chain couples TRBV7-2 to TRBJ2-7; 7 bases are shared with TRBD2. The V gene end was trimmed by 3 bases and the J gene end by 0 bases; junction bases not matched to a gene: 2. Germline values: CDR1 SGHTA, CDR2 FQGNSA. This CDR3 is 14 amino acids long. As DNA, the CDR3 is TGTGCCAGCAGCTTTACGGGGGGCTCCTACGAGCAGTACTTC. Its translation is CASSFTGGSYEQYF.

This clone was picked up one time. The chain combines TRBV11-2 with TRBJ1-6, with D possibly being TRBD1 (5 bases). The CDR3 has 14 amino acids. In germline, CDR1 is SGHAT, CDR2 FQNNGV. Trimming cost V 5 bases and J 8 bases, with 13 bases left between them. CDR3 residues: CASSEGALYSPLHF. For the CDR3, the DNA is TGTGCCAGCAGCGAAGGGGCACTTTATTCACCCCTCCACTTT.

J is TRBJ2-7 and V is TRBV2; 9 positions agree with TRBD1. The germline V gene encodes CDR1 SNHLY and CDR2 FYNNEI. The ends lost 11 bases at V and 1 base at J; junction bases unmatched: 6. CDR3 size: 13 residues. The CDR3 sequence: CALSDRGSYEQYF. The DNA of the CDR3 is TGTGCCCTCTCGGACAGGGGATCCTACGAGCAGTACTTC.

V is TRBV27 and J is TRBJ2-3, with 7 bases lining up with TRBD1. The junction had 8 bases not matched to a gene; V was cut back by 1 base and J by 1 base. CDR3 length: 17 residues. Per the germline V gene, CDR1 is MNHEY and CDR2 is SMNVEV (reference sequence). The CDR3 nucleotides read TGTGCCAGCAGTTTATTAAGGGGGCCCCTCGGCACAGATACGCAGTATTTT. Translated: CASSLLRGPLGTDTQYF.

In nucleotides, the CDR3 is TGTGCCAGCAAGGCAGGAACCTACGAGCAGTACTTC. Its protein is CASKAGTYEQYF. The genes are TRBV28 and TRBJ2-7; D unclear. Germline V CDR1 and CDR2: MDHEN, SYDVKM. The V end was cut by 7 bases, the J end by 2 bases, with 9 bases between. CDR3 length equals 12 residues.

The genes are TRBV18 and TRBJ2-1; a possible D gene is TRBD1 (6 bases). V was pared by 3 bases and J by 4 bases, with 16 bases between. Germline lookup yields CDR1 KGHSH and CDR2 LQKENI. The CDR3 length is 16 residues. The CDR3 DNA is TGTGCCAGCTCACCTCCTGCTAGGGGGTTTTACAATGAGCAGTTCTTC. It yields the protein CASSPPARGFYNEQFF. Looking up the rest from reference TRBV18 and TRBJ2-1 gives the full variable domain: NAGVMQNPRHLVRRRGQEARLRCSPMKGHSHVYWYRQLPEEGLKFMVYLQKENIIDESGMPKERFSAEFPKEGPSILRIQQVVRGDSAAYFCASSPPARGFYNEQFFGPGTRLTVL.